These T cell receptor beta chains were read from a single sample in a study of blood T cell repertoires in COVID-19. Produced via immunoSEQ multiplex PCR; TCRdb's table is partial and in-frame only. The data show 110,000 to 150,000 clones, 88% seen once. Material: peripheral blood. Receptor source: a man aged 70 or older with acute or convalescent COVID-19. The CDR3 runs from the conserved cysteine through the conserved F or W. Each record gives: D gene, V gene, clone size, J gene, CDR3 DNA, CDR3 protein. D genes are given only for firm matches. A row's size may be missing; if present it is once, few, many or a size class.

d_call: -
v_call: TRBV11-2
clone_size: -
j_call: TRBJ2-1
cdr3_nt: TGTGCCAGCAGTTTCCAGGACAATGAGCAGTTCTTC
cdr3_aa: CASSFQDNEQFF

d_call: TRBD2
v_call: TRBV4-1
clone_size: -
j_call: TRBJ2-3
cdr3_nt: TGCGCCAGCAGCCAAGCGGCGGCTAGCGGGGATACGCAGTATTTT
cdr3_aa: CASSQAAASGDTQYF

d_call: TRBD1
v_call: TRBV19
clone_size: -
j_call: TRBJ1-6
cdr3_nt: TGTGCCAGTAGCCAGACAGGGTTCGATTCACCCCTCCACTTT
cdr3_aa: CASSQTGFDSPLHF

d_call: -
v_call: TRBV6-2/TRBV6-3
clone_size: -
j_call: TRBJ1-2
cdr3_nt: TGTGCCAGCAGTTACAGCCCCTCCCGGCCCGGAGGCCACTATGGCTACACCTTC
cdr3_aa: CASSYSPSRPGGHYGYTF

d_call: TRBD1
v_call: TRBV6-5
clone_size: -
j_call: TRBJ1-3
cdr3_nt: TGTGCCAGCAGTTTAACAGGGGGCTCTGGAAACACCATATATTTT
cdr3_aa: CASSLTGGSGNTIYF

d_call: -
v_call: TRBV19
clone_size: -
j_call: TRBJ1-2
cdr3_nt: TGTGCCAGTAGTTCCCGGGGGGGAACGGCGAACTATGGCTACACCTTC
cdr3_aa: CASSSRGGTANYGYTF

d_call: -
v_call: TRBV10-1
clone_size: -
j_call: TRBJ2-3
cdr3_nt: TGCGCCAGCAGTGAGACCGTCAGGGCCACAGATACGCAGTATTTT
cdr3_aa: CASSETVRATDTQYF

d_call: -
v_call: TRBV6-1
clone_size: -
j_call: TRBJ1-2
cdr3_nt: TGTGCCAGCAGTGAAGCGCGTTACGGGGGGAACTATGGCTACACCTTC
cdr3_aa: CASSEARYGGNYGYTF

d_call: -
v_call: TRBV19
clone_size: -
j_call: TRBJ1-3
cdr3_nt: TGTGCCAGTAAGCGTTCGGTCGCCTCATCAGGGCCTGGAAACACCATATATTTT
cdr3_aa: CASKRSVASSGPGNTIYF

d_call: TRBD1
v_call: TRBV5-6
clone_size: -
j_call: TRBJ1-6
cdr3_nt: TGTGCCAGCAGCTTGGTGGACAGGGCCAATTCACCCCTCCACTTT
cdr3_aa: CASSLVDRANSPLHF

d_call: -
v_call: TRBV7-9
clone_size: -
j_call: TRBJ1-2
cdr3_nt: TGTGCCAGCAGCTTAGCAGGGGCGCTTAACTATGGCTACACCTTC
cdr3_aa: CASSLAGALNYGYTF

d_call: -
v_call: TRBV18
clone_size: -
j_call: TRBJ2-1
cdr3_nt: TGTGCCAGCTCACCACGGTCGGTGGAGGGATGGGTTGAGCAGTTCTTC
cdr3_aa: CASSPRSVEGWVEQFF

d_call: TRBD1
v_call: TRBV5-1
clone_size: -
j_call: TRBJ2-6
cdr3_nt: TGCGCCAGCAGCTTGGCCGGACAGGTTAGCTCTGGGGCCAACGTCCTGACTTTC
cdr3_aa: CASSLAGQVSSGANVLTF

d_call: -
v_call: TRBV14
clone_size: -
j_call: TRBJ2-1
cdr3_nt: TGTGCCAGCAGCCAAGATAGTATTGCGGGATCGAAGCAGTTCTTC
cdr3_aa: CASSQDSIAGSKQFF

d_call: -
v_call: TRBV28
clone_size: few
j_call: TRBJ2-5
cdr3_nt: TGTGCCAGCCGCGTCGGGGGACAAGAGACCCAGTACTTC
cdr3_aa: CASRVGGQETQYF

d_call: TRBD1
v_call: TRBV19
clone_size: -
j_call: TRBJ1-4
cdr3_nt: TGTGCCAGTAGTATTGGGACAGATGCAACTAATGAAAAACTGTTTTTT
cdr3_aa: CASSIGTDATNEKLFF

d_call: TRBD1
v_call: TRBV30
clone_size: -
j_call: TRBJ1-2
cdr3_nt: TGTGCCTGGAAAGGACAGGAGTTCGTCTATGGCTACACCTTC
cdr3_aa: CAWKGQEFVYGYTF

d_call: -
v_call: TRBV18
clone_size: few
j_call: TRBJ2-3
cdr3_nt: TGTGCCAGCTCCCCACAGGCGGGGTCCTCCACAGATACGCAGTATTTT
cdr3_aa: CASSPQAGSSTDTQYF

d_call: TRBD2
v_call: TRBV7-9
clone_size: -
j_call: TRBJ2-1
cdr3_nt: TGTGCCAGCAGCCGACCTAGCGGGGGGGCATATGAGCAGTTCTTC
cdr3_aa: CASSRPSGGAYEQFF

d_call: TRBD2
v_call: TRBV29-1
clone_size: -
j_call: TRBJ2-1
cdr3_nt: TGCAGCGTTGCTGGACTAGCGGGGGGACTAAACAATGAGCAGTTCTTC
cdr3_aa: CSVAGLAGGLNNEQFF

d_call: TRBD2
v_call: TRBV7-3
clone_size: -
j_call: TRBJ2-1
cdr3_nt: TGTGCCAGCAGCATAACGGCGGGAGGGCCGGTCAATGAGCAGTTCTTC
cdr3_aa: CASSITAGGPVNEQFF

d_call: TRBD1
v_call: TRBV10-2
clone_size: -
j_call: TRBJ1-1
cdr3_nt: TGCGCCAGCAGTGAACTCGGACAGGGTGCTGAAGCTTTCTTT
cdr3_aa: CASSELGQGAEAFF

d_call: -
v_call: TRBV21-1
clone_size: -
j_call: TRBJ2-7
cdr3_nt: TGTGCCAGCAGCAAAGAGGTGGGGGCGCCGGCCTACGAGCAGTACTTC
cdr3_aa: CASSKEVGAPAYEQYF

d_call: TRBD1
v_call: TRBV6-2/TRBV6-3
clone_size: -
j_call: TRBJ1-5
cdr3_nt: TGTGCCAGCAGTCCCCGGACAGGTTCGGCTCAGCCCCAGCATTTT
cdr3_aa: CASSPRTGSAQPQHF

d_call: TRBD1
v_call: TRBV6-5
clone_size: -
j_call: TRBJ1-4
cdr3_nt: TGTGCCAGCAGCACCCCGGGACAGGGTAATGAAAAACTGTTTTTT
cdr3_aa: CASSTPGQGNEKLFF

d_call: -
v_call: TRBV2
clone_size: -
j_call: TRBJ2-2
cdr3_nt: TGTGCCAGCAGTGAGAGCTTTTTGAACACCGGGGAGCTGTTTTTT
cdr3_aa: CASSESFLNTGELFF

d_call: -
v_call: TRBV28
clone_size: few
j_call: TRBJ1-1
cdr3_nt: TGTGCCAGCAGTCGACTCGGCAGCCTGAACACTGAAGCTTTCTTT
cdr3_aa: CASSRLGSLNTEAFF

d_call: TRBD1
v_call: TRBV5-1
clone_size: -
j_call: TRBJ2-5
cdr3_nt: TGCGCCAGCAGCCGGGGACAGGTCGAGACCCAGTACTTC
cdr3_aa: CASSRGQVETQYF

d_call: -
v_call: TRBV21-1
clone_size: -
j_call: TRBJ2-3
cdr3_nt: TGTGCCAGCAGCATGCCGGCCCGGGATATAGATACGCAGTATTTT
cdr3_aa: CASSMPARDIDTQYF

d_call: -
v_call: TRBV20-1
clone_size: -
j_call: TRBJ2-7
cdr3_nt: TGCAGTGCCCGTTTTTTCGAGCAGTACTTC
cdr3_aa: CSARFFEQYF

d_call: TRBD2
v_call: TRBV19
clone_size: -
j_call: TRBJ2-3
cdr3_nt: TGTGCCAGTAGGGCGGGAGGTTACACAGATACGCAGTATTTT
cdr3_aa: CASRAGGYTDTQYF

d_call: TRBD1
v_call: TRBV5-1
clone_size: -
j_call: TRBJ2-7
cdr3_nt: TGCGCCAGCAGCTCCGGGACAGGTCCCTACGAGCAGTACTTC
cdr3_aa: CASSSGTGPYEQYF

d_call: TRBD1
v_call: TRBV5-1
clone_size: -
j_call: TRBJ2-2
cdr3_nt: TGCGCCAGCAGCCGAGACGGGATGACAGGGGGAGCCACCGGGGAGCTGTTTTTT
cdr3_aa: CASSRDGMTGGATGELFF

d_call: TRBD1
v_call: TRBV6-5
clone_size: -
j_call: TRBJ2-3
cdr3_nt: TGTGCCAGCAGTTGGGACAGAACTAGCACAGATACGCAGTATTTT
cdr3_aa: CASSWDRTSTDTQYF

d_call: -
v_call: TRBV19
clone_size: -
j_call: TRBJ2-1
cdr3_nt: TGTGCCAGTAGTACCGCCTACAATGAGCAGTTCTTC
cdr3_aa: CASSTAYNEQFF

d_call: TRBD1
v_call: TRBV19
clone_size: once
j_call: TRBJ2-3
cdr3_nt: TGTGCCAGTAGGGGGACGGGGACAGGGGAGGATACGCAGTATTTT
cdr3_aa: CASRGTGTGEDTQYF

d_call: TRBD2
v_call: TRBV19
clone_size: once
j_call: TRBJ2-1
cdr3_nt: TGTGCCAGTAGTATTGCGGGGGGAACCTACAATGAGCAGTTCTTC
cdr3_aa: CASSIAGGTYNEQFF

d_call: -
v_call: TRBV5-4
clone_size: -
j_call: TRBJ1-5
cdr3_nt: TGTGCCAGCAGCTTGGACATCAATCAGCCCCAGCATTTT
cdr3_aa: CASSLDINQPQHF

d_call: TRBD1
v_call: TRBV5-1
clone_size: once
j_call: TRBJ1-2
cdr3_nt: TGCGCCAGCAGCTTGGAACAGGGGTTTGGCTACACCTTC
cdr3_aa: CASSLEQGFGYTF

d_call: TRBD2
v_call: TRBV24-1
clone_size: -
j_call: TRBJ2-7
cdr3_nt: TGTGCCACCAGTGCCAGCGGGGTACACTACGAGCAGTACTTC
cdr3_aa: CATSASGVHYEQYF

d_call: -
v_call: TRBV21-1
clone_size: -
j_call: TRBJ1-5
cdr3_nt: TGCGAGGGGGAGGGGTTCAATCAGCCCCAGCATTTT
cdr3_aa: CEGEGFNQPQHF

d_call: -
v_call: TRBV3-1/TRBV3-2
clone_size: -
j_call: TRBJ1-2
cdr3_nt: TGTGCCAGCAGCCGCGGGACGGACTCTTATGGCTACACCTTC
cdr3_aa: CASSRGTDSYGYTF

d_call: -
v_call: TRBV19
clone_size: -
j_call: TRBJ2-7
cdr3_nt: TGTGCCAGCACCTCGGGTCAGCTCCCTGAGCAGTACTTC
cdr3_aa: CASTSGQLPEQYF

d_call: -
v_call: TRBV10-2
clone_size: once
j_call: TRBJ1-4
cdr3_nt: TGCGCCAGCAGTGAGTTGGGAGGGGTTGATGAAAAACTGTTTTTT
cdr3_aa: CASSELGGVDEKLFF

d_call: TRBD1
v_call: TRBV19
clone_size: -
j_call: TRBJ1-4
cdr3_nt: TGTGCCAGTAGTATAGGAGGTACAGGGGGAGGTGAAAAACTGTTTTTT
cdr3_aa: CASSIGGTGGGEKLFF